What follows are 27 T cell receptor beta chains derived from one specimen sequenced in a study of shared clonotypes between healthy human individuals. Cells designated naive CD8 were CD45RO-negative and were positively selected for CCR7, with terminally differentiated effector memory CD45RA+ cells excluded. Profiling relied on immunoSEQ multiplex PCR, and the TCRdb table lists in-frame clones only, not all of them. The repertoire has some 2,100,000 clones, about 93% of them found once; the top ten carry roughly 1.8%. The sequenced material came from naive CD8+ T cells from PBMCs. These receptors came from a man younger than 30 in good health. Some clones in this sample may be carry-over from other donors' samples.

This clone was detected only a few times. The rearrangement links TRBV4-2 to TRBJ2-2; D is unclear. CDR1 and CDR2 from the germline V gene are LGHNA and YNFKEQ. V was cut by 1 base and J by 11 bases, with 5 bases left in between. The CDR3 consists of 11 residues. CDR3 residues: CASSQGLELFF. The DNA of the CDR3 is TGTGCCAGCAGCCAAGGCCTCGAGCTGTTTTTT.

CDR3 loop: CASSLRLAGGLSSYNEQFF. DNA for the CDR3: TGCGCCAGCAGCCTGAGACTAGCGGGAGGGCTGAGCTCCTACAATGAGCAGTTCTTC. This sequence joins TRBV4-1 and TRBJ2-1, with 14 bases identical to TRBD2. Germline lookup yields CDR1 MGHRA and CDR2 YSYEKL. The CDR3 has 19 residues. V was pared by 4 bases and J by 0 bases, with 8 bases of the junction left unmatched.

In its sample, this clone was seen once. In nucleotides, the CDR3 is TGTGCCAGCAGCGTCGGACAGGGGAGGGGCGAGCAGTACTTC. It encodes CASSVGQGRGEQYF. This chain joins TRBV5-6 and TRBJ2-7; 9 bases line up with TRBD1. The CDR3 is 14 residues long. From germline, CDR1 is SGHDT and CDR2 YYEEEE. Germline trimming cut 4 bases from V and 6 bases from J; bases unmatched to any gene: 8.

The chain combines TRBV13 with TRBJ2-2; D not certain. Germline V CDR1 and CDR2: PRHDT, FYEKMQ (reference sequence). The length of the CDR3 is 14 residues. V gave up 5 bases and J gave up 6 bases, with 13 bases separating them. CDR3 coding DNA: TGTGCCAGCAGCCCCCGGGCCGGCGCCGGGGAGCTGTTTTTT. As protein: CASSPRAGAGELFF.

The V and J genes are TRBV28 and TRBJ1-2; no reliable D call. The CDR3 spans 14 residues. Germline lookup yields CDR1 MDHEN and CDR2 SYDVKM. The V end lost 6 bases, the J end lost 6 bases, and 17 bases lay between the germline ends. CDR3 amino acids: CASSLGPSGDGYTF. The DNA of the CDR3 is TGTGCCAGCAGCCTGGGCCCAAGTGGGGATGGCTACACCTTC.

The chain employs TRBV30 and TRBJ2-5; possible D gene TRBD2, 5 bases. The J call is in doubt because the DNA end fits TRBJ2-7 better. Looked up from germline, CDR1 is GTSNPN and CDR2 is SVGIG (reference sequence). CDR3 length: 11 residues. The CDR3 region is CAWLSGYEQYF. The CDR3 bases are TGTGCCTGGTTGAGCGGCTACGAGCAGTACTTC.

This clone has just one count. This same CDR3 is encoded by further DNA sequences in the sample. J is TRBJ2-7 and V is TRBV6-5, with D possibly being TRBD1 (5 bases). Germline V CDR1 and CDR2: MNHEY, SVGAGI. This CDR3 has 12 residues. With 6 bases removed from V and 5 bases from J, the gap between germline ends came to 11 bases. The DNA of the CDR3 is TGTGCCAGCAGCCTCACAGGAGACGAGCAGTACTTC. It codes for CASSLTGDEQYF.

This rearrangement joins TRBV7-6 to TRBJ2-1; 10 bases are shared with TRBD2. The CDR3 runs to 16 residues. Germline CDR1 reads SGHVS; CDR2 reads FNYEAQ. Losses at the gene ends were 2 bases for V and 3 bases for J; bases not matched to a gene: 4. The CDR3 loop reads CASSLLTSGFYNEQFF. CDR3 nucleotides: TGTGCCAGCAGCTTACTGACTAGCGGGTTCTACAATGAGCAGTTCTTC.

This chain uses TRBV7-8 with TRBJ2-2, with 7 bases aligning to TRBD2. The CDR3 covers 12 residues. Unmatched junction bases numbered 4, after V lost 9 bases and J lost 6 bases. CDR1 is SGHVS and CDR2 is FQNEAQ in the germline V gene. CDR3 nucleotides: TGTGCCAGTCGGCGGGAGTCCGGGGAGCTGTTTTTT. Its protein product is CASRRESGELFF.

V gene TRBV10-3 combines with J gene TRBJ1-2, with D unclear. In germline, CDR1 is ENHRY, CDR2 SYGVKD. The CDR3 totals 15 residues. Trimming removed 4 bases at V and 0 bases at J, with 12 bases between. CDR3 protein: CAISAAESANYGYTF. The CDR3 DNA sequence: TGTGCCATCAGTGCGGCAGAGTCAGCTAACTATGGCTACACCTTC.

The gene calls are TRBV27 and TRBJ2-3; 14 bases fit TRBD2. Germline lookup yields CDR1 MNHEY and CDR2 SMNVEV (reference sequence). V was pared by 4 bases and J by 6 bases, with 15 bases of the junction left unmatched. CDR3 length equals 19 residues. This CDR3 reads CASSSIPPGLAGVGDTQYF. The CDR3 region has the DNA TGTGCCAGCAGTTCAATTCCCCCGGGACTAGCGGGAGTTGGCGATACGCAGTATTTT.

The genes are TRBV11-2 and TRBJ1-1, with a possible D match to TRBD1 (5 bases). Germline V gene sequence: CDR1 SGHAT, CDR2 FQNNGV. V was trimmed by 5 bases and J by 5 bases, leaving 15 bases between them. This CDR3 has 14 residues. The CDR3 nucleotides are TGTGCCAGCAGCCCGTCCAGGGCGGAAACTGAAGCTTTCTTT. Translating it yields CASSPSRAETEAFF. Looking up the rest from reference TRBV11-2 and TRBJ1-1 gives the full variable domain: EAGVAQSPRYKIIEKRQSVAFWCNPISGHATLYWYQQILGQGPKLLIQFQNNGVVDDSQLPKDRFSAERLKGVDSTLKIQPAKLEDSAVYLCASSPSRAETEAFFGQGTRLTVV.

About this clone itself: This could be a read error, since a much larger clone is one nucleotide away. The rearrangement uses TRBV11-2 and TRBJ2-2, with D hard to call. The germline V and J ends were trimmed by 2 bases and 7 bases, with 2 bases remaining between them. The CDR3 loop spans 11 amino acids. From germline, CDR1 is SGHAT and CDR2 FQNNGV. The CDR3 here is CASSLIGELFF. CDR3 coding DNA: TGTGCCAGCAGCTTAATCGGGGAGCTGTTTTTT.

The chain links TRBV12-5 to TRBJ1-1; TRBD1 might be the D (6 bases). This CDR3 region has 15 residues. Trimming took off 4 bases at V and 3 bases at J, with 15 bases between the two ends. Germline V gives CDR1 LGHNT, CDR2 FRNRAP. DNA of the CDR3: TGTGCTAGTGGTTCGGCTCGAGGGGGTCACACTGAAGCTTTCTTT. Translated, it gives CASGSARGGHTEAFF.

V gene TRBV10-3 combines with J gene TRBJ1-2; D is undetermined. The V gene's germline CDR1 is ENHRY and CDR2 SYGVKD. CDR3 size: 14 residues. With 2 bases removed from V and 4 bases from J, the gap between germline ends came to 11 bases. The CDR3 loop reads CAISEETYPYGYTF. The CDR3 coding sequence is TGTGCCATCAGTGAGGAAACTTATCCCTATGGCTACACCTTC.

The rearrangement links TRBV28 to TRBJ1-4, with D perhaps TRBD1 (5 bases). The V end was cut by 2 bases, the J end by 8 bases, with 15 bases between. The CDR3 covers 15 residues. Looked up from germline, CDR1 is MDHEN and CDR2 is SYDVKM. The CDR3 region is CASSLQTVHGEKLFF. The CDR3, as DNA: TGTGCCAGCAGTTTACAGACAGTCCATGGGGAAAAACTGTTTTTT.

The rearrangement uses TRBV4-3 and TRBJ2-1, with 7 bases identical to TRBD2. Germline CDR1 is LGHNA and CDR2 is YSLEER. This CDR3 comprises 19 residues. The trim removed 0 bases at V and 4 bases at J, leaving 15 bases unmatched. The DNA of the CDR3 is TGCGCCAGCAGCCAAGATCCCCCTGAGTGGGGGGAGGGGTACAATGAGCAGTTCTTC. It translates to CASSQDPPEWGEGYNEQFF.

V usage is TRBV5-1 and J usage is TRBJ2-5, with a weak D call TRBD2 (6 bases). The germline CDR1 and CDR2 sequences are SGHRS and YFSETQ. The CDR3 consists of 16 residues. The V end lost 0 bases, the J end lost 4 bases, and 16 bases lay between the germline ends. CDR3 nucleotide sequence: TGCGCCAGCAGCTTGGGAGGTCGGGAGCGGATAGAGACCCAGTACTTC. Translation: CASSLGGRERIETQYF.

This chain joins TRBV9 and TRBJ2-1, with 7 positions matching TRBD2. This CDR3 comprises 17 residues. Germline CDR1 SGDLS, CDR2 YYNGEE. V shed 0 bases, J shed 2 bases, and the junction held 8 bases outside the gene matches. CDR3 coding DNA: TGTGCCAGCAGCGTAGCTGGTGGGAGGGCACCCTACAATGAGCAGTTCTTC. Its translation: CASSVAGGRAPYNEQFF.

This chain links TRBV27 with TRBJ2-5, with 8 bases lining up with TRBD1. The V gene end was trimmed by 3 bases and the J gene end by 3 bases; junction bases not matched to a gene: 6. In germline, CDR1 is MNHEY, CDR2 SMNVEV (reference sequence). There are 15 residues in the CDR3. CDR3 region: CASSFAGTGKETQYF. CDR3 coding DNA: TGTGCCAGCAGTTTTGCTGGGACAGGCAAAGAGACCCAGTACTTC.

Points on this clone: In the same sample, other DNA sequences code for this CDR3. The V call is TRBV11-2, the J call TRBJ1-5, with D unclear. V dropped 1 base and J dropped 7 bases, with 5 bases sitting between them. CDR1 SGHAT and CDR2 FQNNGV come from the germline V gene. The CDR3 totals 12 residues. The CDR3 DNA follows: TGTGCCAGCAGCTTAGGCTCACAGCCCCAGCATTTT. Translated: CASSLGSQPQHF.

J is TRBJ2-7 and V is TRBV2, with 8 bases matching TRBD2. Trimming cost V 9 bases and J 5 bases; bases outside gene matches: 18. The CDR3 runs to 16 residues. CDR1 and CDR2 from the germline V gene are SNHLY and FYNNEI. The CDR3 DNA reads as TGTGCCAGTCCTACCAAAGCGGGGGCGATAAAGGACGAGCAGTACTTC. Protein product: CASPTKAGAIKDEQYF.

This chain joins TRBV7-6 and TRBJ1-1; 9 bases map to TRBD1. Trimming removed 5 bases from V and 11 bases from J; junction bases left unmatched: 12. The CDR3 spans 14 residues. Germline CDR1 and CDR2: SGHVS and FNYEAQ. CDR3 DNA sequence: TGTGCCAGCAGCAGCAGACAGGGGGATGGCAATGCTTTCTTT. This sequence encodes CASSSRQGDGNAFF.

This chain uses TRBV30 with TRBJ2-7; no clear D. Trimming cost V 0 bases and J 4 bases, with 13 bases left between them. CDR1 is GTSNPN, CDR2 SVGIG, per germline (reference sequence). The CDR3 contains 14 residues. Here the CDR3 reads CAWSVIGVSYEQYF. CDR3 sequence (DNA): TGTGCCTGGAGTGTAATCGGAGTTTCTTACGAGCAGTACTTC.

This chain connects TRBV27 to TRBJ2-1, with D perhaps given as TRBD1 or TRBD2 (5 bases each). Trimming stripped 5 bases from V and 5 bases from J, with 19 bases between. The germline V gene encodes CDR1 MNHEY and CDR2 SMNVEV (reference sequence). This CDR3 is 16 amino acids long. CDR3 in amino acids: CASSPYPLGTNNEQFF. The CDR3 nucleotides are TGTGCCAGCAGTCCTTACCCTTTGGGGACCAACAATGAGCAGTTCTTC.

The chain carries TRBV4-2 and TRBJ2-3, with a tentative D call TRBD2 (6 bases). CDR3 length: 17 residues. V shed 0 bases and J shed 1 base, with 14 bases lying between them. From germline, CDR1 is LGHNA and CDR2 YNFKEQ. CDR3 in amino acids: CASSQDLEGRGTDTQYF. The CDR3 nucleotides are TGTGCCAGCAGCCAAGATCTGGAGGGACGTGGCACAGATACGCAGTATTTT.

The V gene is TRBV27, the J gene TRBJ2-1, with D maybe TRBD1 (6 bases). Germline CDR1 and CDR2: MNHEY and SMNVEV (reference sequence). The V end was cut by 0 bases, the J end by 7 bases, with 25 bases between. The CDR3 spans 19 residues. CDR3 DNA: TGTGCCAGCAGTTTATCCAGAATACTTGGGGGCGCACCACATAATGAGCAGTTCTTC. Protein product: CASSLSRILGGAPHNEQFF.